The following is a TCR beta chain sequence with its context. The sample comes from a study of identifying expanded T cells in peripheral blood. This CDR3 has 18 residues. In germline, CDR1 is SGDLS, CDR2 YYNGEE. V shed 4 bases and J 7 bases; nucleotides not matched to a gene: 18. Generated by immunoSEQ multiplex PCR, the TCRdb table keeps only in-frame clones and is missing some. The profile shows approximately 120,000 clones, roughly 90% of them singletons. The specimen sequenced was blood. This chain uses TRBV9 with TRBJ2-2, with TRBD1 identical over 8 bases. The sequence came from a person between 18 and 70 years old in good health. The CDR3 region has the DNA TGTGCCAGCAGCTCCCCCAAGGGCGACAGGGGTGTTATCGGGGAGCTGTTTTTT. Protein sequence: CASSSPKGDRGVIGELFF.